What follows are 2 T cell receptor beta chains derived from one specimen sequenced in a study of blood T cells in healthy people across ages (dated by TCRdb to about 2015). The library was built by means of 5' RACE. Sequencer: Illumina HiSeq 2500. The second PCR ran for roughly 7 to 12 cycles and used a J-beta primer mix along with a sample-barcoded 5' primer. Through fastp at Q25 and MiXCR, TCRdb rebuilt clones from the public reads, retaining in-frame beta chains. Rows with one shared CDR3 protein collapse into an entry with the most common genes and DNA. In this sample the table shows 1.5 million to 2 million distinct CDR3 sequences, about 49% of which occur a single time. The ten largest make up less than 2.5% of the sample. Sequenced sample: blood. The origin of the receptors is a woman aged 40 to 50 in good health.

The gene calls are TRBV5-1 and TRBJ1-6; no clear D. Per germline, CDR1 SGHRS and CDR2 YFSETQ. This CDR3 spans 16 amino acids. V lost 0 bases and J 5 bases, leaving 12 bases between the germline ends. In DNA, the CDR3 is TGCGCCAGCAGCTTGGGGACGTCCGGAAATAATTCACCCCTCCACTTT. It translates to CASSLGTSGNNSPLHF.

This chain uses TRBV20-1 with TRBJ2-4, with 15 bases matching TRBD2. The closer fit of TRBJ2-5 to the DNA end suggests the J call may be wrong. Germline CDR1 is DFQATT and CDR2 is SNEGSKA (reference sequence). CDR3 length equals 15 residues. Here the CDR3 reads CSAWTSGGAEETQYF. CDR3 nucleotides: TGCAGTGCTTGGACTAGCGGGGGGGCCGAAGAGACCCAGTACTTC.